These T cell receptor beta chains were read from a single sample in a study of cytomegalovirus exposure and HLA in healthy donors. TCRdb keeps only in-frame clones here, not all; method: immunoSEQ multiplex PCR. The table records some 90,000 clones, about 70% of them present only once. The sample comprised PBMCs. These receptors all come from a woman in her seventies in good health and CMV-seropositive. CDR3s include the opening cysteine and the closing phenylalanine or tryptophan. Each record gives: V gene, J gene, clone size, D gene, CDR3 length, CDR3 protein, CDR3 DNA. A D gene is named only where the DNA matches it firmly. Part of the rows lack a size; the others show once, few, many or a class for expanded clones.

v_call: TRBV19; j_call: TRBJ2-7; clone_size: few; d_call: TRBD1; cdr3_length: 14; cdr3_aa: CASSAPTGPYEQYF; cdr3_nt: TGTGCCAGTAGTGCCCCGACAGGGCCCTACGAGCAGTACTTC
v_call: TRBV2; j_call: TRBJ1-5; clone_size: NA; d_call: TRBD1; cdr3_length: 14; cdr3_aa: CASGGQISNQPQHF; cdr3_nt: TGTGCCAGTGGGGGACAGATTAGCAATCAGCCCCAGCATTTT
v_call: TRBV7-8; j_call: TRBJ2-7; clone_size: NA; d_call: TRBD1; cdr3_length: 14; cdr3_aa: CASSSPGTGHEQYF; cdr3_nt: TGTGCCAGCAGCTCTCCCGGGACAGGTCACGAGCAGTACTTC
v_call: TRBV18; j_call: TRBJ2-1; clone_size: NA; d_call: TRBD2; cdr3_length: 15; cdr3_aa: CASSPSPSGSSEQFF; cdr3_nt: TGTGCCAGCTCACCAAGTCCTAGCGGGAGTAGCGAGCAGTTCTTC
v_call: TRBV28; j_call: TRBJ2-7; clone_size: few; d_call: NA; cdr3_length: 12; cdr3_aa: CASTGQFYEQYF; cdr3_nt: TGTGCCAGCACCGGACAGTTCTACGAGCAGTACTTC
v_call: TRBV11-2; j_call: TRBJ2-7; clone_size: NA; d_call: NA; cdr3_length: 12; cdr3_aa: CASSLRLYEQYF; cdr3_nt: TGTGCCAGCAGCTTAAGACTATACGAGCAGTACTTC
v_call: TRBV28; j_call: TRBJ1-3; clone_size: once; d_call: NA; cdr3_length: 15; cdr3_aa: CASSLSQISGNTIYF; cdr3_nt: TGTGCCAGCAGTTTATCCCAGATCTCTGGAAACACCATATATTTT
v_call: TRBV9; j_call: TRBJ2-3; clone_size: once; d_call: NA; cdr3_length: 19; cdr3_aa: CASSVGEGVGGLGGDTQYF; cdr3_nt: TGCGCCAGCAGCGTAGGGGAGGGGGTTGGGGGGCTTGGTGGAGATACGCAGTATTTT
v_call: TRBV23-1; j_call: TRBJ1-5; clone_size: NA; d_call: TRBD1; cdr3_length: 17; cdr3_aa: CASSLWGGQGGNQPQHF; cdr3_nt: TGCGCCAGCAGTCTCTGGGGAGGACAGGGAGGCAATCAGCCCCAGCATTTT
v_call: TRBV7-2; j_call: TRBJ2-2; clone_size: NA; d_call: TRBD1; cdr3_length: 16; cdr3_aa: CASSYGDRGRTGELFF; cdr3_nt: TGTGCCAGCAGCTACGGTGACAGGGGGCGGACCGGGGAGCTGTTTTTT
v_call: TRBV18; j_call: TRBJ2-1; clone_size: NA; d_call: TRBD2; cdr3_length: 16; cdr3_aa: CASSPPGTSGYNEQFF; cdr3_nt: TGTGCCAGCTCACCACCGGGGACTAGCGGCTACAATGAGCAGTTCTTC
v_call: TRBV4-3; j_call: TRBJ1-2; clone_size: NA; d_call: TRBD1; cdr3_length: 16; cdr3_aa: CASSQVPRTGAPGYTF; cdr3_nt: TGCGCCAGCAGCCAAGTCCCACGGACAGGGGCGCCGGGGTACACCTTC
v_call: TRBV5-1; j_call: TRBJ1-6; clone_size: few; d_call: TRBD1; cdr3_length: 16; cdr3_aa: CASSLGQGAQNSPLHF; cdr3_nt: TGCGCCAGCAGCTTGGGACAGGGGGCTCAGAATTCACCCCTCCACTTT
v_call: TRBV6-6; j_call: TRBJ2-7; clone_size: NA; d_call: TRBD1; cdr3_length: 14; cdr3_aa: CASSYGTGSHEQYF; cdr3_nt: TGTGCCAGCAGTTACGGGACAGGGAGCCACGAGCAGTACTTC
v_call: TRBV11-3; j_call: TRBJ1-1; clone_size: NA; d_call: NA; cdr3_length: 15; cdr3_aa: CASSSSTGLNTEAFF; cdr3_nt: TGTGCCAGCAGTTCTTCAACAGGGCTGAACACTGAAGCTTTCTTT
v_call: TRBV9; j_call: TRBJ1-2; clone_size: NA; d_call: TRBD1; cdr3_length: 16; cdr3_aa: CASSGGQGLANYGYTF; cdr3_nt: TGTGCCAGCAGCGGGGGACAGGGGTTAGCTAACTATGGCTACACCTTC
v_call: TRBV5-1; j_call: TRBJ2-3; clone_size: NA; d_call: NA; cdr3_length: 20; cdr3_aa: CASSLAWGLGTGTSTDTQYF; cdr3_nt: TGCGCCAGCAGCTTGGCTTGGGGGCTGGGTACCGGGACCAGCACAGATACGCAGTATTTT
v_call: TRBV11-3; j_call: TRBJ2-6; clone_size: NA; d_call: NA; cdr3_length: 15; cdr3_aa: CASSTGLSGANVLTF; cdr3_nt: TGTGCCAGCAGCACCGGACTATCTGGGGCCAACGTCCTGACTTTC
v_call: TRBV6-1; j_call: TRBJ1-2; clone_size: NA; d_call: NA; cdr3_length: 10; cdr3_aa: CASRHEIYTF; cdr3_nt: TGTGCCAGCAGGCATGAGATCTACACCTTC
v_call: TRBV4-2; j_call: TRBJ1-5; clone_size: NA; d_call: TRBD1; cdr3_length: 15; cdr3_aa: CASSQAQGSDQPQHF; cdr3_nt: TGTGCCAGCAGCCAAGCACAGGGGAGCGATCAGCCCCAGCATTTT
v_call: TRBV27; j_call: TRBJ1-2; clone_size: NA; d_call: TRBD1; cdr3_length: 15; cdr3_aa: CASRPGTGEGYGYTF; cdr3_nt: TGTGCCAGCAGGCCCGGGACAGGGGAGGGCTATGGCTACACCTTC
v_call: TRBV25-1; j_call: TRBJ1-5; clone_size: NA; d_call: NA; cdr3_length: 16; cdr3_aa: CASSEARGSLNQPQHF; cdr3_nt: TGTGCCAGCAGTGAAGCACGGGGGAGCCTGAATCAGCCCCAGCATTTT
v_call: TRBV5-1; j_call: TRBJ2-5; clone_size: NA; d_call: NA; cdr3_length: 15; cdr3_aa: CASSVGEAGQETQYF; cdr3_nt: TGCGCCAGCAGCGTCGGGGAAGCGGGCCAAGAGACCCAGTACTTC
v_call: TRBV27; j_call: TRBJ1-2; clone_size: few; d_call: NA; cdr3_length: 14; cdr3_aa: CASSLTYQGYGYTF; cdr3_nt: TGTGCCAGCAGTTTGACCTACCAGGGCTATGGCTACACCTTC
v_call: TRBV5-4; j_call: TRBJ1-4; clone_size: few; d_call: NA; cdr3_length: 14; cdr3_aa: CASSPGAGNEKLFF; cdr3_nt: TGTGCCAGCAGCCCGGGTGCGGGTAATGAAAAACTGTTTTTT
v_call: TRBV15; j_call: TRBJ1-5; clone_size: NA; d_call: NA; cdr3_length: 14; cdr3_aa: CATSLLSENQPQHF; cdr3_nt: TGTGCCACCAGCCTCCTCTCGGAGAATCAGCCCCAGCATTTT
v_call: TRBV25-1; j_call: TRBJ2-3; clone_size: few; d_call: NA; cdr3_length: 12; cdr3_aa: CASSDRTDTQYF; cdr3_nt: TGTGCCAGCAGTGACAGGACAGATACGCAGTATTTT
v_call: TRBV6-6; j_call: TRBJ2-2; clone_size: NA; d_call: NA; cdr3_length: 16; cdr3_aa: CASSQPVATSTGELFF; cdr3_nt: TGTGCCAGCAGCCAGCCCGTTGCGACTAGCACCGGGGAGCTGTTTTTT
v_call: TRBV7-9; j_call: TRBJ2-3; clone_size: NA; d_call: NA; cdr3_length: 16; cdr3_aa: CASSHPDSPAADTQYF; cdr3_nt: TGTGCCAGCAGCCATCCCGACTCGCCCGCGGCAGATACGCAGTATTTT
v_call: TRBV19; j_call: TRBJ1-5; clone_size: NA; d_call: TRBD1; cdr3_length: 16; cdr3_aa: CASHVYRDSSNQPQHF; cdr3_nt: TGTGCCAGTCATGTCTACCGGGACAGTAGCAATCAGCCCCAGCATTTT
v_call: TRBV4-3; j_call: TRBJ2-2; clone_size: NA; d_call: NA; cdr3_length: 16; cdr3_aa: CASSQSNRIGTGELFF; cdr3_nt: TGCGCCAGCAGCCAATCCAACAGAATTGGGACCGGGGAGCTGTTTTTT
v_call: TRBV19; j_call: TRBJ1-4; clone_size: few; d_call: TRBD1; cdr3_length: 16; cdr3_aa: CASSILWDRDNEKLFF; cdr3_nt: TGTGCCAGTAGTATCCTTTGGGACAGGGATAATGAAAAACTGTTTTTT
v_call: TRBV11-3; j_call: TRBJ2-5; clone_size: few; d_call: NA; cdr3_length: 14; cdr3_aa: CASGPGQGFVDQYF; cdr3_nt: TGTGCCAGCGGGCCGGGACAAGGCTTTGTGGACCAGTACTTC
v_call: TRBV11-3; j_call: TRBJ2-5; clone_size: NA; d_call: NA; cdr3_length: 14; cdr3_aa: CASSDSRGGETQYF; cdr3_nt: TGTGCCAGCAGCGACAGCAGGGGAGGGGAGACCCAGTACTTC
v_call: TRBV6-5; j_call: TRBJ2-2; clone_size: NA; d_call: TRBD1; cdr3_length: 15; cdr3_aa: CASGQTGGGTGELFF; cdr3_nt: TGTGCCAGCGGGCAGACAGGGGGCGGCACCGGGGAGCTGTTTTTT
v_call: TRBV7-9; j_call: TRBJ2-7; clone_size: NA; d_call: NA; cdr3_length: 14; cdr3_aa: CASSYGTLGYEQYF; cdr3_nt: TGTGCCAGCAGTTACGGGACTTTAGGGTACGAGCAGTACTTC
v_call: TRBV5-4; j_call: TRBJ2-3; clone_size: NA; d_call: NA; cdr3_length: 13; cdr3_aa: CASSFPGTDTQYF; cdr3_nt: TGTGCCAGCAGCTTCCCAGGAACAGATACGCAGTATTTT
v_call: TRBV9; j_call: TRBJ1-4; clone_size: NA; d_call: TRBD1; cdr3_length: 15; cdr3_aa: CASTKGTGYNEKLFF; cdr3_nt: TGTGCCAGCACCAAGGGGACAGGATATAATGAAAAACTGTTTTTT
v_call: TRBV4-3; j_call: TRBJ2-7; clone_size: few; d_call: NA; cdr3_length: 15; cdr3_aa: CASSQQSGGGYEQYF; cdr3_nt: TGCGCCAGCAGCCAACAAAGTGGAGGAGGCTACGAGCAGTACTTC
v_call: TRBV7-9; j_call: TRBJ2-1; clone_size: few; d_call: NA; cdr3_length: 13; cdr3_aa: CASSTRLYNEQFF; cdr3_nt: TGTGCCAGCAGCACCCGACTGTACAATGAGCAGTTCTTC
v_call: TRBV6-5; j_call: TRBJ2-1; clone_size: few; d_call: NA; cdr3_length: 13; cdr3_aa: CASIDQGTDEQFF; cdr3_nt: TGTGCCAGCATTGATCAGGGGACCGATGAGCAGTTCTTC
v_call: TRBV18; j_call: TRBJ1-1; clone_size: NA; d_call: TRBD1; cdr3_length: 17; cdr3_aa: CASSPPGTGGVDTEAFF; cdr3_nt: TGTGCCAGCTCACCCCCCGGGACAGGGGGAGTGGACACTGAAGCTTTCTTT
v_call: TRBV2; j_call: TRBJ2-1; clone_size: NA; d_call: NA; cdr3_length: 12; cdr3_aa: CASSGGYNEQFF; cdr3_nt: TGTGCCAGCAGTGGCGGATACAATGAGCAGTTCTTC
v_call: TRBV10-1; j_call: TRBJ2-1; clone_size: NA; d_call: NA; cdr3_length: 15; cdr3_aa: CASSESIDSIAEQFF; cdr3_nt: TGCGCCAGCAGTGAGTCGATTGACAGCATCGCTGAGCAGTTCTTC
v_call: TRBV7-9; j_call: TRBJ1-4; clone_size: once; d_call: NA; cdr3_length: 17; cdr3_aa: CASSLALRRGANEKLFF; cdr3_nt: TGTGCCAGCAGCTTAGCGTTGCGCAGGGGAGCTAATGAAAAACTGTTTTTT
v_call: TRBV28; j_call: TRBJ2-7; clone_size: once; d_call: NA; cdr3_length: 15; cdr3_aa: CASSSPGGGTYEQYF; cdr3_nt: TGTGCCAGCAGTTCCCCCGGGGGTGGGACCTACGAGCAGTACTTC
v_call: TRBV6-1; j_call: TRBJ1-5; clone_size: NA; d_call: NA; cdr3_length: 17; cdr3_aa: CASSGLFTGTASMAQHF; cdr3_nt: TGTGCCAGCAGTGGGCTTTTTACAGGGACCGCGAGCATGGCCCAGCATTTT
v_call: TRBV25-1; j_call: TRBJ1-3; clone_size: NA; d_call: TRBD1; cdr3_length: 15; cdr3_aa: CASRGDRGSGNTIYF; cdr3_nt: TGTGCCAGCCGGGGAGACAGGGGCTCGGGAAACACCATATATTTT
v_call: TRBV28; j_call: TRBJ2-2; clone_size: NA; d_call: TRBD1; cdr3_length: 14; cdr3_aa: CASSLYRGGGELFF; cdr3_nt: TGTGCCAGCAGTTTATACAGGGGCGGGGGGGAGCTGTTTTTT
v_call: TRBV28; j_call: TRBJ1-5; clone_size: few; d_call: TRBD1; cdr3_length: 14; cdr3_aa: CASRGQGPNQPQHF; cdr3_nt: TGTGCCAGCAGAGGACAGGGGCCAAATCAGCCCCAGCATTTT
v_call: TRBV11-2; j_call: TRBJ2-7; clone_size: NA; d_call: NA; cdr3_length: 14; cdr3_aa: CASSLDHQSYEQYF; cdr3_nt: TGTGCCAGCAGCTTAGATCATCAGTCCTACGAGCAGTACTTC
v_call: TRBV15; j_call: TRBJ2-3; clone_size: once; d_call: TRBD2; cdr3_length: 20; cdr3_aa: CATSREGRLAGGVHADTQYF; cdr3_nt: TGTGCCACCAGCAGAGAAGGTCGACTAGCGGGGGGTGTTCATGCAGATACGCAGTATTTT
v_call: TRBV5-1; j_call: TRBJ1-4; clone_size: once; d_call: NA; cdr3_length: 15; cdr3_aa: CASKLQGSGAEKLFF; cdr3_nt: TGCGCCAGCAAGCTTCAGGGATCGGGCGCTGAAAAACTGTTTTTT
v_call: TRBV19; j_call: TRBJ2-1; clone_size: NA; d_call: NA; cdr3_length: 13; cdr3_aa: CASSIPPGFEQFF; cdr3_nt: TGTGCCAGTAGTATCCCCCCAGGGTTTGAGCAGTTCTTC
v_call: TRBV27; j_call: TRBJ2-7; clone_size: NA; d_call: NA; cdr3_length: 15; cdr3_aa: CASSWGQLSSYEQYF; cdr3_nt: TGTGCCAGCAGTTGGGGGCAGCTTAGCTCCTACGAGCAGTACTTC
v_call: TRBV7-8; j_call: TRBJ2-7; clone_size: NA; d_call: NA; cdr3_length: 15; cdr3_aa: CASSAMRGQSDEQYF; cdr3_nt: TGTGCCAGCAGCGCTATGCGGGGACAGAGCGACGAGCAGTACTTC
v_call: TRBV11-3; j_call: TRBJ2-6; clone_size: NA; d_call: NA; cdr3_length: 16; cdr3_aa: CASSLSAGAGANVLTF; cdr3_nt: TGTGCCAGCAGCTTATCGGCAGGGGCTGGGGCCAACGTCCTGACTTTC
v_call: TRBV28; j_call: TRBJ1-2; clone_size: NA; d_call: NA; cdr3_length: 13; cdr3_aa: CASSEGLLYGYTF; cdr3_nt: TGTGCCAGCTCTGAGGGTTTGCTTTATGGCTACACCTTC
v_call: TRBV18; j_call: TRBJ2-4; clone_size: NA; d_call: TRBD1; cdr3_length: 14; cdr3_aa: CASSPSDSGGIQYF; cdr3_nt: TGTGCCAGCTCACCTTCGGACTCAGGGGGCATTCAGTACTTC
v_call: TRBV4-2; j_call: TRBJ1-2; clone_size: NA; d_call: NA; cdr3_length: 16; cdr3_aa: CASSQDGAEYNYGYTF; cdr3_nt: TGTGCCAGCAGCCAAGATGGGGCAGAATATAACTATGGCTACACCTTC